This T cell receptor beta chain was obtained from a study of cytomegalovirus exposure and HLA in healthy donors. The CDR3 sequence is 13 residues long. Germline CDR1 reads LNHDA; CDR2 reads SQIVND (reference sequence). The junction had 4 bases not matched to a gene; V was cut back by 3 bases and J by 6 bases. Findings and caveats of the study: Many donors shared some public TCRs, even though most TCR sequences were rare. As a later analysis showed, a missense DCLRE1C variant was linked to trimming of TCR beta V- and J-genes.

Vbeta (60) and Jbeta (13) primers were used in the PCR. Sequenced by immunoSEQ multiplex PCR; TCRdb stores in-frame clones only, minus some. Among 90,000 to 120,000 clones listed, approximately 72% were seen once. A remark on this clone: Its antigen is unknown.

This chain uses TRBV19 with TRBJ2-7; 8 bases agree with TRBD1. The receptor was isolated from a male donor in good health and CMV-seropositive. Material for sequencing was PBMCs. In DNA form, the CDR3 reads TGTGCCAGTAGTATCGCAGGGGGCCGCGAGCAGTACTTC. Translated, it gives CASSIAGGREQYF.